This TCR beta chain originates from a study of shared clonotypes between healthy human individuals. Findings and limits, study-wide: Across a handful of donors, naive CD4 shared roughly 5%, naive CD8 under 4%, memory CD4 roughly 2.4%, memory CD8 more than 0.35%.

Methods used by the authors: Junction-only sequences produced by ImmunoSEQ had no quality scores, so filtering differed. Some clones are missing from TCRdb's copy, which holds only in-frame ones; the method was immunoSEQ multiplex PCR. That table furnishes V, J and clone size, whereas the DNA furnished D and trimming. Of some 550,000 clones in the sample, roughly 97% are singletons; the top ten hold 0.057%. CDR1 and CDR2 (germline): SGHRS, YFSETQ. There are 13 residues in the CDR3. Trimming left V 4 bases short and J 6 bases short, with 10 bases between. As regards this clone: Its specificity is not known.

Sequencing was carried out using naive CD4+ T cells sorted from blood. The subset here: CD45RA+ positively selected. This clonotype was obtained from a woman aged 30 to 39 in good health. The J gene is TRBJ2-2, the V gene TRBV5-1; D is ambiguous. The CDR3 here is CASSPKVAGELFF. CDR3 DNA: TGCGCCAGCAGCCCCAAGGTCGCCGGGGAGCTGTTTTTT.